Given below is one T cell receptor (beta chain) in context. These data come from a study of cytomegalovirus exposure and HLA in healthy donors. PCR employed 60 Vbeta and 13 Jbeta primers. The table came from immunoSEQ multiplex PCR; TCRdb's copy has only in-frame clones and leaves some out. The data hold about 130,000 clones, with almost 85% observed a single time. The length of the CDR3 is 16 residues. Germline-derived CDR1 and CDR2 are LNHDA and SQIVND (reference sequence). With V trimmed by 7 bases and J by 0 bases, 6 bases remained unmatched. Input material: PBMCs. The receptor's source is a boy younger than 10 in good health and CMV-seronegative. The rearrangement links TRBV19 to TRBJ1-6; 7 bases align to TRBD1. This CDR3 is CASKQGQSSYNSPLHF. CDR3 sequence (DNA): TGTGCCAGTAAACAGGGACAGAGCTCCTATAATTCACCCCTCCACTTT.